One and the same sample provided the 4 T cell receptor beta chains below, sequenced in a study of cytomegalovirus exposure and HLA in healthy donors. Sequenced by immunoSEQ multiplex PCR; TCRdb stores in-frame clones only, minus some. Here the sample spans fewer than 300,000 clones, around nine tenths being singletons. Sequenced sample: PBMCs. The receptor set was obtained from a woman between 18 and 29 years old in good health and CMV-seronegative.

V usage is TRBV7-3 and J usage is TRBJ2-1; D unclear. V lost 0 bases and J lost 8, with 14 bases in between. CDR1 is SGHTA, CDR2 FQGTGA, per germline. This CDR3 region has 15 residues. This CDR3 is CASSLTFGFRYEQFF. As DNA, the CDR3 is TGTGCCAGCAGCTTAACGTTCGGGTTCCGGTATGAGCAGTTCTTC.

V and J are TRBV7-3 and TRBJ2-7, with D perhaps TRBD2 (5 bases). V lost 2 bases and J 5 bases, leaving 13 bases between the germline ends. In germline, CDR1 is SGHTA, CDR2 FQGTGA. The CDR3 is 14 amino acids. The CDR3 spells CASSLEASPNEQYF. As DNA, the CDR3 is TGTGCCAGCAGCTTAGAGGCTAGCCCCAACGAGCAGTACTTC.

The gene calls are TRBV19 and TRBJ1-2; 7 positions agree with TRBD1. CDR3 length: 17 amino acids. The germline gives CDR1 LNHDA, CDR2 SQIVND (reference sequence). With 5 bases clipped from V and 3 bases from J, the junction kept 15 bases outside the gene matches. CDR3 in DNA: TGTGCCAGTAGTCCAACGACAGGGACCGCTTTAGACTATGGCTACACCTTC. Encoded protein: CASSPTTGTALDYGYTF.

J is TRBJ2-7 and V is TRBV10-2, with 12 nucleotides matching TRBD2. Trimming cost V 5 bases and J 5 bases; bases outside gene matches: 7. The CDR3 is made up of 15 amino acids. Germline CDR1 is WSHSY and CDR2 is SAAADI. For the CDR3, the DNA is TGCGCCAGCAGTTCCGGACTAGCGGGACGCGACGAGCAGTACTTC. Protein product: CASSSGLAGRDEQYF.